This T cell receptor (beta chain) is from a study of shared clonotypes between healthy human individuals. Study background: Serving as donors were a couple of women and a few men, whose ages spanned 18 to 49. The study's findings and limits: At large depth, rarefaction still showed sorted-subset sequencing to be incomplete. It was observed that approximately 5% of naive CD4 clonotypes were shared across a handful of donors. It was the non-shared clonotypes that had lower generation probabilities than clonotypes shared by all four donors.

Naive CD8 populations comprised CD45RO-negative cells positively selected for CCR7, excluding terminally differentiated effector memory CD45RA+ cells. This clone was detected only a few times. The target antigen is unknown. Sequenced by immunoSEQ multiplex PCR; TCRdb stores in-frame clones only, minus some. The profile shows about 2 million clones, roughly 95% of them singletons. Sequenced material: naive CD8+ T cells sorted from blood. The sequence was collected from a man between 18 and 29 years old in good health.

The CDR3 is CASNTGQGSYEQYF. In DNA form, the CDR3 reads TGCGCCAGCAACACGGGACAGGGGTCCTACGAGCAGTACTTC. The V and J genes are TRBV5-1 and TRBJ2-7; TRBD1 agrees at 10 bases. This CDR3 has 14 residues. Germline V CDR1 and CDR2: SGHRS, YFSETQ. The J segment lost 1 base and the V segment lost 6 bases, leaving 4 bases of the junction unmatched.